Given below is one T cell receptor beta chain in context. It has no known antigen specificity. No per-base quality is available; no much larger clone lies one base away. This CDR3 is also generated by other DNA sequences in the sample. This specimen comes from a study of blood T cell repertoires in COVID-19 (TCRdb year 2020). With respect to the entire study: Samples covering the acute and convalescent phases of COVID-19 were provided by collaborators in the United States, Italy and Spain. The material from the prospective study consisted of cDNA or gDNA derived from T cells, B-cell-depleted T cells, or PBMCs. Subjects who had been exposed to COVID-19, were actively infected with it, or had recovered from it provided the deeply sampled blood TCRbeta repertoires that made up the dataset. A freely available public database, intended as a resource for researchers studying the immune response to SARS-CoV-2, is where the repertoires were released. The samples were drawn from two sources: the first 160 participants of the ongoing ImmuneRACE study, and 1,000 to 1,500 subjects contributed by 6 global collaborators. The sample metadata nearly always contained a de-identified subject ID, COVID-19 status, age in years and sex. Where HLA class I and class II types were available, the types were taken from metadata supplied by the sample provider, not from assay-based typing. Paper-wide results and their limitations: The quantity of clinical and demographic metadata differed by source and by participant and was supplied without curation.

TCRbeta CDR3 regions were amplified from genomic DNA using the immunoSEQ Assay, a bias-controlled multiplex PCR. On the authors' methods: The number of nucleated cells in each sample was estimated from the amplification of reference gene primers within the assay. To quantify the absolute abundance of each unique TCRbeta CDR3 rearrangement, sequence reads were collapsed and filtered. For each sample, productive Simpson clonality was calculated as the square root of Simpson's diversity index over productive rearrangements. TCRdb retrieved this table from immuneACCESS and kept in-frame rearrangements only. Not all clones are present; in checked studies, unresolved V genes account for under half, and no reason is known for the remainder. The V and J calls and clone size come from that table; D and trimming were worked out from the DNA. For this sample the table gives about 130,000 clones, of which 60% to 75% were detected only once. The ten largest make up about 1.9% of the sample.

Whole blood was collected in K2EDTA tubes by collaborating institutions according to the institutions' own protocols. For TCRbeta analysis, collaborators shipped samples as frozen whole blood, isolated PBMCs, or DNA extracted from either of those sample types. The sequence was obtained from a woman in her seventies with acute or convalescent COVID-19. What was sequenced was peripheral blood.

The CDR3 region has the sequence CASSLDRGREKLFF. The sequence in DNA is TGTGCCAGCAGCTTAGACAGGGGGCGTGAAAAACTGTTTTTT. This chain joins TRBV28 to TRBJ1-4, with 10 bases aligning to TRBD1. The CDR1 and CDR2 encoded by the germline V gene are MDHEN and SYDVKM. Germline trimming: 6 bases from V, 7 bases from J; junction bases outside gene matches: 5. The CDR3 runs 14 amino acids, cysteine and phenylalanine included. The kept DNA is CDR3 alone, 42 bases in frame from the first base.